Following are 4 T cell receptor beta chains from one sample sequenced in a study of blood T cell repertoires in COVID-19. Profiled with immunoSEQ multiplex PCR; TCRdb holds only in-frame clones, not every one. Among about 180,000 clones listed, approximately 86% were seen once. Input material: peripheral blood. The source is a woman aged 45-65 years with acute or convalescent COVID-19.

V usage is TRBV30 and J usage is TRBJ1-4; D gene ambiguous. Germline CDR1 GTSNPN, CDR2 SVGIG (reference sequence). The CDR3 totals 13 residues. Trimming shortened V by 3 bases and J by 9 bases, and 14 bases separated the two germline ends. The CDR3 here is CAWSREDEKKLFF. CDR3 nucleotide sequence: TGTGCCTGGAGCCGAGAGGATGAGAAAAAACTGTTTTTT. The complete variable domain, with remaining parts taken from reference TRBV30 and TRBJ1-4, reads SQTIHQWPATLVQPVGSPLSLECTVEGTSNPNLYWYRQAAGRGLQLLFYSVGIGQISSEVPQNLSASRPQDRQFILSSKKLLLSDSGFYLCAWSREDEKKLFFGSGTQLSVL.

The rearrangement links TRBV7-9 to TRBJ2-7, with D maybe TRBD2 (6 bases). CDR3 length: 17 amino acids. CDR1 and CDR2 from the germline V gene are SEHNR and FQNEAQ (reference sequence). Trimming cost V 1 base and J 1 base, with 17 bases left between them. In DNA form, the CDR3 reads TGTGCCAGCAGCTTAGTTGGTGAGGGGAGGAGGTCCTACGAGCAGTACTTC. Translating it yields CASSLVGEGRRSYEQYF.

This clone was seen once. The chain links TRBV6-1 to TRBJ1-2; D is perhaps TRBD1 (6 bases). CDR1 and CDR2 (germline): MNHNS, SASEGT. The CDR3 is 15 amino acids. V dropped 2 bases and J dropped 4 bases, with 14 bases sitting between them. CDR3 in amino acids: CASSETRGQFYGYTF. Here the CDR3 DNA reads TGTGCCAGCAGTGAAACTCGGGGACAATTCTATGGCTACACCTTC.

This clone has only one observation. This chain uses TRBV19 with TRBJ2-3, with 7 bases identical to TRBD2. The CDR3 covers 15 residues. Looked up from germline, CDR1 is LNHDA and CDR2 is SQIVND (reference sequence). V was pared by 3 bases and J by 3 bases, with 6 bases of the junction left unmatched. In DNA, the CDR3 is TGTGCCAGTAGTATCGGAGCGGGGCGGACAGATACGCAGTATTTT. It is translated as CASSIGAGRTDTQYF.